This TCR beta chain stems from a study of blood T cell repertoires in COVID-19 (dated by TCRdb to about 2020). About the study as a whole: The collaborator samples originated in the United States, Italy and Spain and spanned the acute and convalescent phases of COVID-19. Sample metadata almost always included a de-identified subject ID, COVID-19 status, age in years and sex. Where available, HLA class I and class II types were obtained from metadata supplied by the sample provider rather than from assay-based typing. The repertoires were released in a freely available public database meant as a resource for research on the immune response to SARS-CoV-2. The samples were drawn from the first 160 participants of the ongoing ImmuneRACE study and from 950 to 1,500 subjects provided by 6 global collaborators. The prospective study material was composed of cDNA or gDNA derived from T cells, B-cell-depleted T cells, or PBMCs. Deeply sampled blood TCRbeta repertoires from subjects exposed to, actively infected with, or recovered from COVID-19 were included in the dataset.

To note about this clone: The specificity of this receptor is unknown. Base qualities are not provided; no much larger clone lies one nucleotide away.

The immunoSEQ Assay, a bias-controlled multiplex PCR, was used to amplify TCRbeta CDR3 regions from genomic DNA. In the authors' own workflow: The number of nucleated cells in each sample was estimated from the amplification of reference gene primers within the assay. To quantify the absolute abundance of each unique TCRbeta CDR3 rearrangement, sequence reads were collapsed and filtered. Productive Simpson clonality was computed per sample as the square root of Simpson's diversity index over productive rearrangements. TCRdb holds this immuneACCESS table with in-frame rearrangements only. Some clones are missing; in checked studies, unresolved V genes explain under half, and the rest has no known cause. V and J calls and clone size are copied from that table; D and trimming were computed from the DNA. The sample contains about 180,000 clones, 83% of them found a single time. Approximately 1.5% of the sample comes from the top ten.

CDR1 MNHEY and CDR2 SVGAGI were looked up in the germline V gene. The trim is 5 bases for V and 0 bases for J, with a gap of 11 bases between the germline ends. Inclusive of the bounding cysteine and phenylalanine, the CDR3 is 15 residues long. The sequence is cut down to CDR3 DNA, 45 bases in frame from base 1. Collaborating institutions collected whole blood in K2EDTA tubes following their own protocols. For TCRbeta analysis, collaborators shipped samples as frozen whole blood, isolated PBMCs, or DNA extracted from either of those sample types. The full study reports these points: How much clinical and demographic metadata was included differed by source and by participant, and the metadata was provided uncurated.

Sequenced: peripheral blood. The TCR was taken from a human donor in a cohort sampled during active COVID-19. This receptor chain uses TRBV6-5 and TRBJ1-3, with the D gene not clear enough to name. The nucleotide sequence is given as TGTGCCAGCAGTACGACACCTTTCTCTGGAAACACCATATATTTT. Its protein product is CASSTTPFSGNTIYF.